These 5 T cell receptor beta chains were all obtained from the same sample, sequenced in a study of blood T cells in healthy people across ages. Next came a second PCR, run for about 7 to 12 cycles, which used a sample-barcoded 5' primer along with a J-beta primer mix. One entry per CDR3 protein results from TCRdb running MiXCR on the 5' RACE reads. The profile shows roughly 800,000 distinct CDR3 sequences, more than 45% of them singletons. Sequencing was carried out using blood. All receptors derive from a man younger than 45 in good health.

This rearrangement joins TRBV7-2 to TRBJ2-7; no clear D. The CDR3 has 13 residues. Germline V gene data show CDR1 as SGHTA and CDR2 as FQGNSA. V was cut by 5 bases and J by 7 bases, with 15 bases left in between. For the CDR3, the DNA is TGTGCCAGCAGCCCCGGCGTACAGAATGAGCAGTACTTC. It translates to CASSPGVQNEQYF.

The V and J genes are TRBV21-1 and TRBJ2-1; the table's D call, TRBD2, has no DNA check behind it. TRBV21-1 is classified as a pseudogene. The CDR3 length is 19 residues. DNA for the CDR3: TGTGCCAGCAGCCGGTTTAGCGGGGGGACTGAGAGCTCCTACAATGAGCAGTTCTTC. It specifies CASSRFSGGTESSYNEQFF.

The chain links TRBV7-9 to TRBJ2-3; 9 bases fit TRBD1. The V gene end was trimmed by 8 bases and the J gene end by 7 bases; junction bases not matched to a gene: 13. The CDR3 has 15 residues. Germline assignment: CDR1 SEHNR and CDR2 FQNEAQ (reference sequence). The CDR3 sequence: CASQTSGTGKNTQYF. The CDR3 DNA reads TGTGCCAGCCAAACTTCCGGGACAGGGAAAAATACGCAGTATTTT.

This sequence joins TRBV10-3 and TRBJ2-5; D is unclear. V was trimmed by 5 bases and J by 11 bases, leaving 21 bases between them. This CDR3 has 14 residues. Looked up from germline, CDR1 is ENHRY and CDR2 is SYGVKD. The CDR3 reads CAISSVGLAPEQYF. The CDR3 DNA follows: TGTGCCATCAGTTCGGTAGGGTTAGCCCCTGAGCAGTACTTC.

This chain links TRBV4-2 with TRBJ2-4, with 11 positions matching TRBD2. This CDR3 contains 16 residues. J gave up 7 bases and V 0 bases, and 5 bases lay outside the gene matches. Germline V gene sequence: CDR1 LGHNA, CDR2 YNFKEQ. CDR3 sequence reads: CASSQDIASGGNIQYF. In DNA, the CDR3 is TGTGCCAGCAGCCAAGATATCGCTAGCGGGGGGAACATTCAGTACTTC.